This T cell receptor beta chain is from a study of OX40 agonist ivuxolimab in advanced cancers. Turning to the overall study: Ivuxolimab was a fully human IgG2 agonistic monoclonal antibody targeting the costimulatory receptor OX40 (CD134). Intravenous ivuxolimab was administered to patients every 2 weeks at six dose levels: 0.01, 0.1, 0.3, 1.5, 3 and 10 mg/kg. Among the 52 dose-escalation patients, 19 had hepatocellular carcinoma, roughly 15 melanoma, 9 renal cell carcinoma and 9 head and neck cancer. The dose-escalation cohort was about 87% male with a mean age of about 58 years, ranging from roughly 20 to 80. Prior anti-PD-1, anti-PD-L1 or anti-CTLA-4 therapy was permitted, and 30% to 50% of dose-escalation patients had received checkpoint inhibitors. Partial responses occurred in three dose-escalation patients, of whom one had hepatocellular carcinoma and two had cutaneous melanoma. Peripheral TCRbeta sequencing was intended to test whether TCR sequence diversity was altered and clonal T-cell expansion was caused by ivuxolimab. The monotherapy dose-escalation portion (N ≈ 50 patients) of the phase I ivuxolimab trial is reported in the paper.

To sequence the TCRbeta CDR3 region, genomic DNA was isolated from the sorted cells. The immunoSEQ Assay was used for sequencing of TCRbeta CDR3 regions. TCRdb holds this immuneACCESS table with in-frame rearrangements only. Some clones are missing; in checked studies, unresolved V genes explain under half, and the rest has no known cause. This sample lists about 24,000 clones; roughly 88% were detected once. The ten largest clonotypes hold approximately 49% of the sample. Points on this clone: What this receptor recognizes is not known. Qualities for individual bases were not recorded, and no much larger clone is one base off.

The trial excluded patients who had a history of autoimmune disease or who were on systemic immunosuppression. In every dose cohort, peripheral blood was drawn for TCR sequencing at baseline, cycle 4 day 1, and cycle 7 day 1. Samples were obtained from an open-label, multicenter, first-in-human phase I dose-escalation trial of ivuxolimab. Adults with locally advanced or metastatic melanoma, renal cell carcinoma, hepatocellular carcinoma or head and neck squamous cell carcinoma were enrolled in the trial. Before TCR sequencing, CD4+ T cells and CD8+ T cells from peripheral blood were sorted into separate populations. Points the paper makes about the study in general: Low levels of normalized T-cell clonal expansion were also seen in some patients who did not respond. After ivuxolimab, CD8+ T cells had more expanded clones than CD4+ T cells on average. Which antigens the clonally expanded peripheral T cells were specific for was not determined. At doses from 0.1 to 3.0 mg/kg, clonal expansion was seen in both CD4+ and CD8+ blood T cells between baseline and week 6. In the 0.1-3.0 mg/kg groups, partial responders were among the patients with the lowest normalized peripheral clonal expansion, particularly in CD8+ T cells.

The CDR3 runs 13 amino acids, cysteine and phenylalanine included. CDR3 DNA is the only sequence kept; it has 39 bases, read in frame from the first base. V gives up 3 bases and J gives up 5 bases, and the segment between their germline ends measures 7 bases. From a lookup of the germline V gene, CDR1 and CDR2 are MNHNS and SASEGT. The receptor was derived from an adult with an advanced solid tumor such as melanoma, head and neck, liver or kidney cancer. The sample consisted of CD4+ or CD8+ T cells sorted from blood, taken in a trial of the OX40 agonist ivuxolimab. The chain is encoded by TRBV6-1 joined to TRBJ2-2, with TRBD2 as a weak D call on 6 bases. The DNA sequence is given as TGTGCCAGCAGTGATGGGGGGACCGGGGAGCTGTTTTTT. It codes for CASSDGGTGELFF.